This T cell receptor (beta chain) stems from a study of cytomegalovirus exposure and HLA in healthy donors. Deletions cut 3 bases from V and 4 bases from J, with 9 bases between. In germline, CDR1 is SNHLY, CDR2 FYNNEI. The CDR3 covers 14 residues. Study-level findings and limits: Per published accounts, TCR beta sequences correctly predicted the HLA-A and HLA-B alleles of most subjects.

Primers included in the PCR were 60 Vbeta and 13 Jbeta primers. TCRdb's table, derived via immunoSEQ multiplex PCR, lists solely in-frame clones and lacks some. The sample holds some 110,000 clones, 65% to 75% seen once. In this sample, this clone turned up a few times. What it binds is unknown. The sequence derives from a woman aged 50 to 60 in good health and CMV-seropositive. V is TRBV2 and J is TRBJ2-2; possibly TRBD1 for D (5 bases). The sequencing input was PBMCs. CDR3 DNA: TGTGCCAGCAGTGATCAGGGTCTCACCGGGGAGCTGTTTTTT. Translated: CASSDQGLTGELFF. The complete variable domain, with remaining parts taken from reference TRBV2 and TRBJ2-2, reads EPEVTQTPSHQVTQMGQEVILRCVPISNHLYFYWYRQILGQKVEFLVSFYNNEISEKSEIFDDQFSVERPDGSNFTLKIRSTKLEDSAMYFCASSDQGLTGELFFGEGSRLTVL.